The sample holds one count of the clone carrying this T cell receptor beta chain. Its cognate antigen is unknown. This sample is part of a study of OX40 agonist ivuxolimab in advanced cancers. Turning to the study itself: In this trial design, patients received ivuxolimab intravenously at 0.01 to 10 mg/kg every 2 weeks. One patient with hepatocellular carcinoma and two with cutaneous melanoma, three in all, had partial responses. Study outcomes and limitations: In general, CD8+ T cells held more expanded clones than CD4+ did, on average. With doses of 0.1 to 3.0 mg/kg, CD4+ and CD8+ blood T cells had undergone clonal expansion by week 6.

V dropped 5 bases and J dropped 5; count of bases not matched to a gene: 14. The CDR3 consists of 19 residues. CDR1 and CDR2 from the germline V gene are WNHNN and SYGVQD (reference sequence). Using immunoSEQ multiplex PCR, the repertoire was profiled, and TCRdb retains in-frame clones only, with some absent. The sample has fewer than 85,000 clones, 80% to 90% seen once. This specimen was CD4+ or CD8+ T cells sorted from blood, taken in a trial of the OX40 agonist ivuxolimab. The receptor comes from an adult with an advanced solid tumor such as melanoma, head and neck, liver or kidney cancer. The V and J genes are TRBV10-1 and TRBJ2-2; the match to TRBD2 covers 13 bases. The CDR3 protein is CASSHRRWTSGGKTGELFF. The CDR3 DNA is TGCGCCAGCAGTCACAGAAGATGGACTAGCGGGGGAAAAACCGGGGAGCTGTTTTTT.